This entry describes one T cell receptor (beta chain). The target antigen is unknown. This sample stems from a study of cytomegalovirus exposure and HLA in healthy donors. PCR was performed using 60 Vbeta and 13 Jbeta primers. This table comes from immunoSEQ multiplex PCR, and its TCRdb copy is limited to in-frame clones, with some not included. The sample has about 160,000 clones; around four fifths are singletons. Trimming shortened V by 0 bases and J by 0 bases, and 8 bases separated the two germline ends. CDR1 is GTSNPN, CDR2 SVGIG, per germline (reference sequence). The CDR3 covers 14 residues. It was healthy bone marrow donors who served as donors. Study-level points and caveats: The study assumed roughly uniform donor sequencing depth for presence/absence analyses.

This sequence was found in a man aged 30-40 years in good health and CMV-seronegative. Source material: PBMCs. The chain uses TRBV30 and TRBJ1-1; no definite D call. CDR3 amino acids: CAWSVREMNTEAFF. CDR3 DNA: TGTGCCTGGAGTGTAAGAGAGATGAACACTGAAGCTTTCTTT. Supplemented by reference TRBV30 and TRBJ1-1, the full variable domain reads SQTIHQWPATLVQPVGSPLSLECTVEGTSNPNLYWYRQAAGRGLQLLFYSVGIGQISSEVPQNLSASRPQDRQFILSSKKLLLSDSGFYLCAWSVREMNTEAFFGQGTRLTVV.